This T cell receptor (beta chain) was sequenced during a study of T cells in tumors after PD-1 blockade. Study context: Patients had no prior checkpoint blockade, systemic immunosuppressants, or anti-cancer therapy within 4 weeks.

Turning to this clone: Its antigen is undetermined.

The germline V gene encodes CDR1 MGHRA and CDR2 YSYEKL. CDR3 length: 12 residues. V gave up 3 bases and J gave up 1 base, with 3 bases separating them. The study, taken as a whole, reports: Some novel exhausted tumor clones appeared in pre-treatment blood, suggesting peripheral recruitment.

Input was roughly 616 ng to 6,500 ng of genomic DNA from tumor or blood. Generated by immunoSEQ multiplex PCR, the TCRdb table keeps only in-frame clones and is missing some. The sample lists approximately 63,000 clones; around 72% were seen once. This TCR derives from a human donor with basal cell carcinoma. This chain joins TRBV4-1 and TRBJ2-5; the D is unclear. Sequencing was performed on PBMCs, taken after anti-PD-1 treatment. Here the CDR3 DNA reads TGCGCCAGCAGCCACCCCCAAGAGACCCAGTACTTC. Translating it yields CASSHPQETQYF.